This TCR beta chain was recorded in a study of OX40 agonist ivuxolimab in advanced cancers. Overall study: Participants averaged roughly 57 years of age (range 23 to 79) and were 82.7% male. Partial responses occurred in Three dose-escalation patients, one with hepatocellular carcinoma and two with cutaneous melanoma.

Study-level results: CD4+ T cells averaged fewer expanded clones than CD8+ T cells.

The CDR3 has 15 residues. With 8 bases clipped from V and 7 bases from J, the junction kept 18 bases outside the gene matches. Per the germline V gene, CDR1 is SQVTM and CDR2 is ANQGSEA. Sequencing was performed with immunoSEQ multiplex PCR; in TCRdb, only in-frame clones are kept and a portion is missing. Of approximately 45,000 clones listed, 85% to 95% were seen once; the top ten hold 8% to 13%. Turning to this clone: Its antigen is as yet unknown.

The chain employs TRBV29-1 and TRBJ2-3; TRBD1 matches 7 bases. The material sequenced was CD4+ or CD8+ T cells sorted from blood, taken in a trial of the OX40 agonist ivuxolimab. The origin of this receptor is an adult with an advanced solid tumor such as melanoma, head and neck, liver or kidney cancer. This chain's CDR3 is CSIGGGRGPPNTQYF. The CDR3 DNA follows: TGCAGCATAGGGGGCGGCAGGGGCCCCCCGAATACGCAGTATTTT.